This TCR beta chain was identified during a study of cytomegalovirus exposure and HLA in healthy donors. Study-wide results and caveats: A later analysis linked a missense variant in DCLRE1C to the trimming of TCR beta V and J genes. Data from an earlier analysis indicated that most TCR beta V segments were productive either about 87% or about 30% of the time. A few of the chains that were CMV-associated were confirmed in vitro to be specific for CMV antigens.

A remark on this clone: Its antigen is undetermined.

Germline CDR1 and CDR2: MDHEN and SYDVKM. V was clipped by 1 base and J by 4 bases, with 10 bases between them. This CDR3 region has 14 residues. Primers included in the PCR were 60 Vbeta and 13 Jbeta primers. Study processing details: In a later analysis, 10 million to 11 million of approximately 81 million unique beta chains occurred in at least two donors. The method was immunoSEQ multiplex PCR; TCRdb's version includes in-frame clones alone and lacks a portion of them. That table furnishes V, J and clone size, whereas the DNA furnished D and trimming. The sample has 100,000 to 150,000 clones; around 72% are singletons.

The V gene is TRBV28, the J gene TRBJ1-1; D unresolved. Sequencing used PBMCs. This receptor was identified in a man aged 25 to 40 in good health and CMV-seronegative. CDR3 protein: CASSLYAGTTEAFF. As DNA, the CDR3 is TGTGCCAGCAGTTTATATGCAGGCACCACTGAAGCTTTCTTT.